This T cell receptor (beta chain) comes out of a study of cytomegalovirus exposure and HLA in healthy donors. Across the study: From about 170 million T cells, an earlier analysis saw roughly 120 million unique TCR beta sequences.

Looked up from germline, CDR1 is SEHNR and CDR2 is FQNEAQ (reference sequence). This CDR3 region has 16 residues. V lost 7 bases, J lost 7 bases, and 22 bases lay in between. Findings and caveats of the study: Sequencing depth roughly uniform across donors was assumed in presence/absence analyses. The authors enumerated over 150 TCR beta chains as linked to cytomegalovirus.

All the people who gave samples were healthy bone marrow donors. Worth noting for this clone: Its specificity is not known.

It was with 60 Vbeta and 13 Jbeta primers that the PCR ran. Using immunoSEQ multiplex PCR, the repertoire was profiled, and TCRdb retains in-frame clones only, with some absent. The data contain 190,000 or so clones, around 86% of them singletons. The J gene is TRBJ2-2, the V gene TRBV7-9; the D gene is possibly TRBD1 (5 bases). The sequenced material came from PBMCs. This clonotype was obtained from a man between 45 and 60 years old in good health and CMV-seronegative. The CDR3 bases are TGTGCCAGCACGAAGAGTCGGAACAGGCGTCTCGGGGAGCTGTTTTTT. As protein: CASTKSRNRRLGELFF.